These 10 T cell receptor beta chains share one sample of origin, sequenced in a study of vaccination and CD4 T cells after COVID-19. Their antigens remain unidentified. Treatment noted: approximately nine-day PBMC culture with coronavirus spike peptide pools or control peptides (ViraFEST assay). An Oncomine TCR Beta short-read assay was used to sequence the DNA from cultured CD4+ T cells. TCRdb reprocessed the PCR reads with MiXCR, giving one entry per CDR3 protein. The sample consists of about 17,000 distinct CDR3 sequences, 45% to 65% of them appearing once. Sequencing was done on a sample of CD4+ T cells from blood, cultured in vitro. The receptors come from a human donor who had recovered from COVID-19.

The chain employs TRBV6-1 and TRBJ2-1, with D perhaps matching TRBD2 (5 bases). The CDR3 consists of 15 residues. V dropped 3 bases and J dropped 0 bases, with 9 bases sitting between them. CDR1 is MNHNS, CDR2 SASEGT, per germline. CDR3 nucleotide sequence: TGTGCCAGCAGTGACGGACTGAGCTCCTACAATGAGCAGTTCTTC. Its protein product is CASSDGLSSYNEQFF.

The chain carries TRBV7-9 and TRBJ2-5; weak D call: TRBD2 (6 bases). V lost 5 bases, J lost 1 base, and 17 bases lay in between. The CDR3 runs 16 residues. Germline lookup yields CDR1 SEHNR and CDR2 FQNEAQ (reference sequence). The CDR3 DNA reads as TGTGCCAGCAGCCCCCGCCGCGCGGGAAGCCAAGAGACCCAGTACTTC. Encoded protein: CASSPRRAGSQETQYF.

This clonotype came up a few times. The chain couples TRBV2 to TRBJ1-2; D not certain. V was shortened by 7 bases and J by 3 bases, with 12 bases between the two germline ends. Per the germline V gene, CDR1 is SNHLY and CDR2 is FYNNEI. The CDR3 is 13 amino acids. CDR3 sequence (DNA): TGTGCCAGCAAGCCAAACAGCGACTATGGCTACACCTTC. This codes for CASKPNSDYGYTF.

The chain recombines TRBV27 with TRBJ2-2; 8 nucleotides match TRBD1. CDR1 MNHEY and CDR2 SMNVEV come from the germline V gene (reference sequence). The CDR3 runs 15 residues. J gave up 0 bases and V 3 bases, and 0 bases lay outside the gene matches. The CDR3 reads CASSLDRANTGELFF. The CDR3 region has the DNA TGTGCCAGCAGTTTGGACAGGGCGAACACCGGGGAGCTGTTTTTT.

The gene calls are TRBV10-2 and TRBJ1-2; D is uncertain. Germline assignment: CDR1 WSHSY and CDR2 SAAADI. Trimming cost V 7 bases and J 0 bases, with 12 bases left between them. The CDR3 spans 14 residues. The CDR3 nucleotides read TGCGCCAGCACTAACAGCGGAGCTAACTATGGCTACACCTTC. It is translated as CASTNSGANYGYTF.

Only one count was recorded for this clonotype. The J gene is TRBJ2-4, the V gene TRBV7-2; 11 bases match TRBD1. CDR1 SGHTA and CDR2 FQGNSA come from the germline V gene. Trimming removed 3 bases from V and 3 bases from J; junction bases left unmatched: 7. The CDR3 is made up of 17 amino acids. The CDR3 protein is CASSFGQGAPGKNIQYF. The DNA for the CDR3 is TGTGCCAGCAGCTTTGGACAGGGGGCGCCGGGCAAAAACATTCAGTACTTC.

The CDR3 protein is CASSVGIRNEQFF. In DNA form, the CDR3 reads TGTGCCAGCAGTGTCGGGATCCGCAATGAGCAGTTCTTC. This chain uses TRBV6-1 with TRBJ2-1; D might be TRBD2 (5 bases). The germline V gene has CDR1 MNHNS and CDR2 SASEGT. The CDR3 length is 13 residues. Trimming took 4 bases from V and 6 from J, leaving 10 bases between them.

V usage is TRBV20-1 and J usage is TRBJ1-4, with 7 bases aligning to TRBD1. The CDR3 length is 14 residues. The ends lost 4 bases at V and 7 bases at J; junction bases unmatched: 9. Per germline, CDR1 DFQATT and CDR2 SNEGSKA (reference sequence). Here the CDR3 DNA reads TGCAGTGCTACACAGGGGATGGACGGTGAAAAACTGTTTTTT. It encodes CSATQGMDGEKLFF.

A single count supports this clonotype. The chain carries TRBV20-1 and TRBJ1-3; the match to TRBD1 covers 7 bases. The length of the CDR3 is 15 residues. The V gene's germline CDR1 is DFQATT and CDR2 SNEGSKA (reference sequence). V dropped 6 bases and J dropped 0; count of bases not matched to a gene: 8. This CDR3 is CSAGDRRNSGNTIYF. The CDR3 bases are TGCAGTGCGGGGGACAGACGGAACTCTGGAAACACCATATATTTT.

This clonotype was observed a few times. The V and J genes are TRBV7-9 and TRBJ1-3; D remains unclear. V lost 7 bases and J lost 0, with 13 bases in between. This CDR3 region has 15 residues. Looked up from germline, CDR1 is SEHNR and CDR2 is FQNEAQ (reference sequence). The CDR3, as DNA: TGTGCCAGCAACCGACTACGAGGCTCTGGAAACACCATATATTTT. Translation gives CASNRLRGSGNTIYF.